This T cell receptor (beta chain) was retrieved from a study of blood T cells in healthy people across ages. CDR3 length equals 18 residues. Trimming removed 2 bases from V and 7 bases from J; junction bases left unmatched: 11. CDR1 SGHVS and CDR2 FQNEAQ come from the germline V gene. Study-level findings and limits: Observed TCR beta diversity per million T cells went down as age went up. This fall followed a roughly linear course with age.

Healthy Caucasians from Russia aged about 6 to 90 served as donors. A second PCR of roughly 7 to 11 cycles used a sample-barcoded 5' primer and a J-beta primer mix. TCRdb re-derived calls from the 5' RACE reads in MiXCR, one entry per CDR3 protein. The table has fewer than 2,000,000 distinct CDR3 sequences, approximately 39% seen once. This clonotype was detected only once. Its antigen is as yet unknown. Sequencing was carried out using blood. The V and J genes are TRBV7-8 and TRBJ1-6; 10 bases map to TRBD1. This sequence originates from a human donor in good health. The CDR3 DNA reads TGTGCCAGCAGCTTATTCTCCTCGACAGGGGGCCTCAATTCACCCCTCCACTTT. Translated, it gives CASSLFSSTGGLNSPLHF.